This T cell receptor beta chain was observed in a study of glioma-infiltrating T cells. Notes on the study in general: Above-expected tissue-blood divergence occurred in all gliomas, most in low-grade ones. Very few CDR3 sequences were shared between tissue and blood.

The CDR3 totals 18 residues. From germline, CDR1 is MGHRA and CDR2 YSYEKL. Trimming stripped 3 bases from V and 4 bases from J, with 23 bases between. The iRepertoire nested amplicon-rescue multiplex PCR amplified TCR alpha and beta CDR3s from RNA. Tissue mRNA or PBMC total RNA, about 95-450 ng, went into one-step reverse transcription and amplification. TCRdb reanalysed the multiplex PCR reads using MiXCR and keeps one entry per CDR3 protein. The sample has approximately 88,000 distinct CDR3 sequences, about a quarter seen once. Ten or more counts support this clonotype. Its antigen is still unknown. The V and J genes are TRBV4-1 and TRBJ2-3; possible D gene TRBD2, 5 bases. The receptor's source is a human donor with low-grade glioma or glioblastoma, undergoing nonglioma brain surgery, or in good health (not recorded which). Input material: glioma tissue, nonneoplastic brain tissue, or PBMCs (not recorded which). The CDR3 sequence: CASSQGSWALSRADTQYF. The CDR3 DNA sequence: TGCGCCAGCAGCCAGGGGAGTTGGGCCCTCTCGCGGGCAGATACGCAGTATTTT.